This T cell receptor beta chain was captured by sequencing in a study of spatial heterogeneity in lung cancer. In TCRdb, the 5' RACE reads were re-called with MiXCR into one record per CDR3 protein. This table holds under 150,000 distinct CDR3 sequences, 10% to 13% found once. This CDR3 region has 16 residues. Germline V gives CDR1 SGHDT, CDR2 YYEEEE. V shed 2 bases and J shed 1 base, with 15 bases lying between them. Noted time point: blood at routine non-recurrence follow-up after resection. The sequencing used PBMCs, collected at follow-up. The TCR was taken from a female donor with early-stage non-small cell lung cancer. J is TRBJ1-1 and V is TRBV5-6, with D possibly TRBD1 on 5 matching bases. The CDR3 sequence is CASSFGGRRSNTEAFF. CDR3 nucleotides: TGTGCCAGCAGCTTTGGGGGGAGAAGGTCGAACACTGAAGCTTTCTTT.